The TCR beta chain under discussion was sequenced for a study of cytomegalovirus exposure and HLA in healthy donors. The CDR3 is 19 amino acids. J was trimmed by 1 base and V by 1 base; bases with no gene match: 9. CDR1 LNHNV and CDR2 YYDKDF come from the germline V gene (reference sequence). For this clone: Its cognate antigen is unknown.

Healthy bone marrow donors formed the donor group. Study-wide findings and caveats: Researchers catalogued about 150 TCR beta chains as cytomegalovirus-associated.

The PCR made use of 60 Vbeta and 13 Jbeta primers. The protocol was immunoSEQ multiplex PCR, while the TCRdb copy is restricted to in-frame clones and leaves out a portion. The data show 110,000 or so clones, about 70% seen once. The sample consisted of PBMCs. The origin of this receptor is a woman aged 40-49 years in good health and CMV-seropositive. The chain is built from TRBV15 and TRBJ2-6, with 8 bases that match TRBD1. CDR3 loop: CATSRGGQGLFSGANVLTF. CDR3 coding DNA: TGTGCCACCAGCAGAGGAGGACAGGGTCTATTTTCTGGGGCCAACGTCCTGACTTTC.